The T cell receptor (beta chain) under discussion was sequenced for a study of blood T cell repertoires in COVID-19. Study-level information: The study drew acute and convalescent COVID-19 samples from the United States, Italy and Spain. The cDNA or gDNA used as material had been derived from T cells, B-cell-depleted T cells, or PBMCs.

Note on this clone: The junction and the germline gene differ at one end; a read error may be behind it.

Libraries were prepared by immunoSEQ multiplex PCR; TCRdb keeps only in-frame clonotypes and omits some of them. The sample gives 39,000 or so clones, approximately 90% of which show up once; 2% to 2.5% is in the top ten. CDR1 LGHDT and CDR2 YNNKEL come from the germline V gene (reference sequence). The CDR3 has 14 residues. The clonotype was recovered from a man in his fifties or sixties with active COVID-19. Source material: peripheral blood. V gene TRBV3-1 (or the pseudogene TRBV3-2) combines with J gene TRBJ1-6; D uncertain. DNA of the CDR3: TGTGCCAGCACTCCCGGTCCGTATATTTCACCCCTCCACTTT. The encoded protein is CASTPGPYISPLHF.